The 8 T cell receptor beta chains listed next were all sequenced from one sample in a study of blood T cell repertoires in COVID-19. Clones were sequenced by immunoSEQ multiplex PCR, and TCRdb holds only the in-frame ones, with some missing. This table has fewer than 200,000 clones, approximately 86% appearing once. The sample was peripheral blood. The receptor set was obtained from a woman aged 45 to 65 with acute or convalescent COVID-19.

This clone has more than one count but fewer than ten. This chain joins TRBV7-8 and TRBJ1-2; 8 nucleotides agree with TRBD1. This CDR3 contains 16 residues. The ends lost 4 bases at V and 5 bases at J; junction bases unmatched: 12. Germline V gene lookup returns CDR1 SGHVS and CDR2 FQNEAQ. Here the CDR3 DNA reads TGTGCCAGCAGCTCGCCCTACCGGGACAGGCGTTATGGCTACACCTTC. Protein product: CASSSPYRDRRYGYTF.

J is TRBJ2-1 and V is TRBV5-1; 12 nucleotides align to TRBD2. The CDR3 contains 15 residues. V lost 4 bases to trimming and J lost 7 bases; unmatched junction nucleotides: 6. Looked up from germline, CDR1 is SGHRS and CDR2 is YFSETQ. DNA of the CDR3: TGCGCCAGCAGCGCTGACGGGACTAGCGGGAATGAGCAGTTCTTC. This sequence encodes CASSADGTSGNEQFF.

V and J are TRBV18 and TRBJ2-5; D is uncertain. Trimming left V 5 bases short and J 2 bases short, with 12 bases between. Germline lookup yields CDR1 KGHSH and CDR2 LQKENI. The CDR3 loop spans 14 amino acids. The CDR3 DNA is TGTGCCAGCTCATTGTCCGCGACTCAAGAGACCCAGTACTTC. Amino acids: CASSLSATQETQYF.

The chain combines TRBV7-2 with TRBJ2-1; D might be TRBD2 (7 bases). CDR3 length: 15 residues. Looked up from germline, CDR1 is SGHTA and CDR2 is FQGNSA. V gave up 3 bases and J gave up 3 bases, with 12 bases separating them. The CDR3 protein is CASSFRGGGYNEQFF. CDR3 coding DNA: TGTGCCAGCAGCTTCAGAGGGGGGGGCTACAATGAGCAGTTCTTC.

This clone showed up just once. V usage is TRBV9 and J usage is TRBJ1-6; D unclear. Germline V gene data show CDR1 as SGDLS and CDR2 as YYNGEE. V was pared by 2 bases and J by 5 bases, with 5 bases between. The CDR3 loop spans 13 amino acids. CDR3 sequence (DNA): TGTGCCAGCAGCGTCGCGGATAATTCACCCCTCCACTTT. Protein product: CASSVADNSPLHF.

The rearrangement joins TRBV19 to TRBJ2-7; 10 bases line up with TRBD1. The CDR3 runs 13 residues. Per the germline V gene, CDR1 is LNHDA and CDR2 is SQIVND (reference sequence). Trimming removed 5 bases from V and 5 bases from J; junction bases left unmatched: 3. CDR3 DNA: TGTGCCAGTAGTCCGGGACAGGGGAACGAGCAGTACTTC. Its translation: CASSPGQGNEQYF.

This chain joins TRBV27 and TRBJ2-7; a possible D gene is TRBD1 (5 bases). V was pared by 5 bases and J by 3 bases, with 17 bases between. The germline CDR1 and CDR2 sequences are MNHEY and SMNVEV (reference sequence). This CDR3 has 15 residues. The CDR3 DNA reads TGTGCCAGCAGTAATGACAGAACCTTTAGCTACGAGCAGTACTTC. Translating gives CASSNDRTFSYEQYF.

The chain employs TRBV5-1 and TRBJ1-4; possible D gene TRBD1, 5 bases. Germline assignment: CDR1 SGHRS and CDR2 YFSETQ. The CDR3 contains 15 residues. V lost 0 bases to trimming and J lost 5 bases, with 11 bases between them. In nucleotides, the CDR3 is TGCGCCAGCAGCTTGGAAGGGGTGCCCAATGAAAAACTGTTTTTT. This encodes CASSLEGVPNEKLFF. Drawing the rest from reference TRBV5-1 and TRBJ1-4, the complete variable domain is KAGVTQTPRYLIKTRGQQVTLSCSPISGHRSVSWYQQTPGQGLQFLFEYFSETQRNKGNFPGRFSGRQFSNSRSEMNVSTLELGDSALYLCASSLEGVPNEKLFFGSGTQLSVL.